This record looks at one TCR beta chain sequence and its context. The source of the sample is a study of blood T cell repertoires in COVID-19. Overall study context: Samples came from the United States, Italy and Spain, spanning acute and convalescent COVID-19. Nucleic acid was either cDNA or gDNA, and it came from T cells, B-cell-depleted T cells, or PBMCs.

Source study methods: Reference gene primer amplification yielded estimated nucleated cell counts. Generated by immunoSEQ multiplex PCR, the TCRdb table keeps only in-frame clones and is missing some. D and trimming come from the DNA, and the V and J calls and clone size come from that table. In the table there are tens of thousands of clones, about nine tenths of which are singletons. The V end lost 6 bases, the J end lost 9 bases, and 15 bases lay between the germline ends. The germline V gene has CDR1 KGHSH and CDR2 LQKENI. There are 14 residues in the CDR3. The chain uses TRBV18 and TRBJ1-6, with unresolved D. Input material: peripheral blood. This clonotype was obtained from a woman of 80 years or more with acute or convalescent COVID-19. The CDR3 reads CASSLSESGSPLHF. CDR3 coding DNA: TGTGCCAGCTCCCTTAGTGAATCGGGTTCACCCCTCCACTTT.